This TCR beta chain comes out of a study of Ad26.COV2.S vaccination and SARS-CoV-2 variants (dated by TCRdb to the early 2020s). About the investigation overall: Vaccine-arm donors came from COV1001, a multicentre, randomized, double-blind, placebo-controlled phase I-IIa trial of Ad26.COV2.S in healthy adults. Ad26.COV2.S was administered intramuscularly at 5 x 10^10 or 1 x 10^11 viral particles, either as a single shot or as two shots given 56 days apart. TCRbeta repertoire sequencing served as the tool for gauging how specific and how broad the SARS-CoV-2-reactive T cell receptors were following Ad26.COV2.S vaccination. A total of 32 samples were included in the TCR-sequenced set, comprising approximately 20 Ad26.COV2.S vaccine recipients, 5 placebo recipients and 8 SARS-CoV-2 convalescent individuals. Trial participants were randomized into five groups of five: low-dose or high-dose Ad26.COV2.S given once or twice, or placebo on both occasions. Investigators did not know the trial group allocation while performing experiments and assessing outcomes. General findings and caveats noted by the study authors: Substantial breadth of spike-specific CD8+ and CD4+ T cell responses was reported after vaccination. According to the authors, total T cell responses may have been underestimated by the TCR breadth and depth analyses. Vaccine and placebo recipients had similar non-spike TCR breadth, a finding consistent with the vaccine containing only spike. Ad26.COV2.S recipients had higher spike-specific TCR breadth than placebo recipients (P = 0.0014). Comparing responses between vaccine doses or regimens was not something the study was powered to do.

From the cysteine through the phenylalanine, the CDR3 covers 13 amino acids. Of all the DNA, just the CDR3 is kept, 39 bases in frame from base 1. Between the V and J ends, shortened by 8 bases and 2 bases respectively, the junction contains 11 bases. In the germline V gene (reference sequence), CDR1 corresponds to MNHNY and CDR2 to SVGAGI. Comments on this clone: Its target antigen remains unknown. Within one base of it there is no much larger clone, and no base qualities were kept.

Reading the label with the study, this specimen's treatment or condition is: 19 received Ad26.COV2.S at low or high dose, single or two shots; about 5 received placebo; per-sample allocation not given. For vaccine and placebo recipients, the sequenced repertoires came from samples collected on day 63 after the first injection. Between 29 July and 7 August 2020, Cohort 1b enrolled about two dozen adults aged 18-55 years at one site in Boston, USA. Ad26.COV2.S was a replication-incompetent adenovirus type 26 vector that expressed a prefusion-stabilized SARS-CoV-2 spike protein derived from the original Wuhan strain. The immunoSEQ Assay was used to sequence TCRbeta CDR3 regions. After extraction, genomic DNA underwent amplification by bias-controlled multiplex PCR, followed by high-throughput sequencing. On the authors' methods: To quantify the absolute abundance of every unique TCRbeta CDR3 region, sequences were collapsed and filtered. T cell fraction was estimated by normalizing TCRbeta template counts to usable DNA, which was measured by amplifying reference genes present in all nucleated cells. Repertoire TCRs were annotated as SARS-CoV-2-specific when V gene, CDR3 amino acid sequence and J gene were exactly matched to a known reactive TCR set. MIRA supplied the reference SARS-CoV-2 TCR set, which was filtered for enrichment in COVID-19-positive ImmuneCODE repertoires so that public or cross-reactive TCRs were removed. Using the MIRA antigens, annotated TCRs were further analysed by specific ORF or by position within an ORF. Depth was the summed frequency of annotated unique rearrangements, while breadth was defined as annotated unique rearrangements over total unique productive rearrangements. Group comparisons of TCR breadth used two-sided Wilcoxon rank-sum tests. TCRdb stores this immuneACCESS table with in-frame sequences only. Part of the clones is absent; in the studies checked, under half of the shortfall reflects unresolved V genes, and no reason is known for the rest. V and J calls and clone size are copied from that table; D and trimming were computed from the DNA. This sample comprises some 340,000 clones, around 81% of them detected only once. Of the sample, 2% to 2.5% is held by the ten largest clones.

The V and J segments used are TRBV6-6 and TRBJ2-3; the D segment cannot be called with confidence. This TCR derives from a person aged 18-65 years who received the Ad26.COV2.S COVID-19 vaccine or a placebo. The specimen was peripheral blood, collected in a trial of Ad26.COV2.S vaccine versus placebo. The base sequence is TGTGCCAGCCATCCGGCTACCACAGATACGCAGTATTTT. Translated, this is CASHPATTDTQYF.